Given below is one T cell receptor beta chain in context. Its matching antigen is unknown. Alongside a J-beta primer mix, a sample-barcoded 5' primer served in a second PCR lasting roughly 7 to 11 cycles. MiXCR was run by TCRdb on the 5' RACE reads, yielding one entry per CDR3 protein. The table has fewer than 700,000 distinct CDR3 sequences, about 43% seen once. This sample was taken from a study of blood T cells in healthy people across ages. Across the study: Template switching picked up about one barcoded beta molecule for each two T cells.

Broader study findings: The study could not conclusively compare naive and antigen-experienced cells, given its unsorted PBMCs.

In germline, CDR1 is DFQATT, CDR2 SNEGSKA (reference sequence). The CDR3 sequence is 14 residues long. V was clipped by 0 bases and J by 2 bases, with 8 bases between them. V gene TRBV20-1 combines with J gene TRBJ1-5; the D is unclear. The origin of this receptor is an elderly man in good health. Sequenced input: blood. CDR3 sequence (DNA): TGCAGTGCTAGAGAACAACGTGGCAATCAGCCCCAGCATTTT. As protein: CSAREQRGNQPQHF.